Following are 26 T cell receptor beta chains from one sample sequenced in a study of CD8 T cells in Susac syndrome. The authors reverse transcribed 0.5 to 1 ug RNA with random hexamers. TCRdb reanalysed the immunoSEQ multiplex PCR reads using MiXCR and keeps one entry per CDR3 protein. Among 69,000 or so distinct CDR3 sequences listed, approximately 95% were seen once. The sample consisted of CD8+ T cells from PBMCs. Receptor source: a human donor in good health.

The chain has TRBV19 and TRBJ2-1, with 13 bases identical to TRBD2. The CDR3 extends over 16 amino acids. Germline-derived CDR1 and CDR2 are LNHDA and SQIVND (reference sequence). V was clipped by 1 base and J by 5 bases; unmatched bases: 2. CDR3 DNA sequence: TGTGCCAGTAGTATAGGGGGACTAGCGGGGCACAATGAGCAGTTCTTC. Translation: CASSIGGLAGHNEQFF. The full variable domain, with the rest looked up from reference TRBV19 and TRBJ2-1, is DGGITQSPKYLFRKEGQNVTLSCEQNLNHDAMYWYRQDPGQGLRLIYYSQIVNDFQKGDIAEGYSVSREKKESFPLTVTSAQKNPTAFYLCASSIGGLAGHNEQFFGPGTRLTVL.

This clonotype appeared a single time. J is TRBJ2-1 and V is TRBV12-3 or TRBV12-4; D unresolved. The CDR3 has 15 residues. The V end lost 6 bases, the J end lost 0 bases, and 12 bases lay between the germline ends. The CDR3 DNA follows: TGTGCCAGCAGCCCCGTGGCTAGCTCCTACAATGAGCAGTTCTTC. Translated: CASSPVASSYNEQFF.

The chain uses TRBV12-3 or TRBV12-4 and TRBJ2-5; the D is unclear. V was trimmed by 3 bases and J by 4 bases, leaving 9 bases between them. The CDR3 runs to 13 residues. Here the CDR3 reads CASSLSIRETQYF. The CDR3 DNA reads as TGTGCCAGCAGTTTGAGCATCCGAGAGACCCAGTACTTC.

This chain links TRBV12-3 or TRBV12-4 with TRBJ2-2; D might be TRBD1 (6 bases). V was cut by 7 bases and J by 4 bases, with 25 bases left in between. The CDR3 runs 18 residues. CDR3 DNA: TGTGCCAGCATCCAAAACAGGGCGGAGAGACTTTTCACCGGGGAGCTGTTTTTT. Protein sequence: CASIQNRAERLFTGELFF.

The V call is TRBV5-6, the J call TRBJ2-3, with D perhaps matching TRBD2 (7 bases). Germline V gene lookup returns CDR1 SGHDT and CDR2 YYEEEE. V was shortened by 2 bases and J by 1 base, with 11 bases between the two germline ends. CDR3 length equals 15 residues. The CDR3 spells CASSFRGAGTDTQYF. In nucleotides, the CDR3 is TGTGCCAGCAGCTTTCGGGGGGCCGGCACAGATACGCAGTATTTT.

The chain combines TRBV15 with TRBJ2-5, with D possibly being TRBD2 (6 bases). Germline V lookup: CDR1 LNHNV, CDR2 YYDKDF (reference sequence). Trimming pared 0 bases from V and 5 bases from J, leaving 25 bases between. The CDR3 runs to 19 residues. The CDR3 nucleotides are TGTGCCACCAGCAGAGATCCTGAATTTGGTAGCGGCGGCCGGGAGACCCAGTACTTC. Encoded protein: CATSRDPEFGSGGRETQYF.

This clonotype has more than one count but fewer than ten. The chain uses TRBV6-2 or TRBV6-3 and TRBJ2-5; no clear D gene. V shed 2 bases and J shed 5 bases, with 6 bases lying between them. This CDR3 has 12 amino acids. The germline V gene has CDR1 MNHEY and CDR2 SVGEGT. Here the CDR3 DNA reads TGTGCCAGCAGTTACCCACCCGAGACCCAGTACTTC. This sequence encodes CASSYPPETQYF.

The chain uses TRBV4-2 and TRBJ1-2, with 8 bases aligning to TRBD1. Germline V gene lookup returns CDR1 LGHNA and CDR2 YNFKEQ. The V gene end was trimmed by 0 bases and the J gene end by 7 bases; junction bases not matched to a gene: 13. The CDR3 consists of 17 residues. The CDR3 bases are TGTGCCAGCAGCCAAGATAGAGACAGGGGAGGTCTGAGTGGCTACACCTTC. The encoded protein is CASSQDRDRGGLSGYTF.

The chain employs TRBV27 and TRBJ2-7; 7 bases fit TRBD1. The CDR3 extends over 14 amino acids. The germline gives CDR1 MNHEY, CDR2 SMNVEV (reference sequence). The V and J ends lost 5 bases and 0 bases, in that order; junction bases with no gene match: 4. Here the CDR3 DNA reads TGTGCCAGCAGTCCGACAGGGAGCTCCTACGAGCAGTACTTC. Amino acids: CASSPTGSSYEQYF.

The rearrangement uses TRBV12-2 and TRBJ2-7. TRBV12-2 is described as a pseudogene. This CDR3 has 11 amino acids. The CDR3, as DNA: TGTGCAAGTCCCCTAGTTGAGGAGCAGTACGTC. This encodes CASPLVEEQYV.

The chain links TRBV4-2 to TRBJ2-1; D not resolved. V gave up 0 bases and J gave up 2 bases, with 8 bases separating them. The CDR3 has 15 residues. The germline V gene encodes CDR1 LGHNA and CDR2 YNFKEQ. The CDR3 spells CASSQEPRPYNEQFF. The CDR3 DNA follows: TGTGCCAGCAGCCAAGAGCCCCGACCCTACAATGAGCAGTTCTTC.

The V gene is TRBV20-1, the J gene TRBJ2-2; D is ambiguous. The CDR3 loop spans 15 amino acids. CDR1 and CDR2 (germline): DFQATT, SNEGSKA (reference sequence). V dropped 0 bases and J dropped 3 bases, with 11 bases sitting between them. The CDR3 coding sequence is TGCAGTGCTAGAGATCTTCAGGACGACACCGGGGAGCTGTTTTTT. Protein: CSARDLQDDTGELFF.

This clonotype appeared a single time. The gene calls are TRBV9 and TRBJ2-4; weak D call: TRBD2 (5 bases). The CDR3 spans 15 residues. From germline, CDR1 is SGDLS and CDR2 YYNGEE. V was pared by 1 base and J by 0 bases, with 8 bases between. CDR3 bases: TGTGCCAGCAGCGTAAGCGAGGGAGCCAAAAACATTCAGTACTTC. Residues: CASSVSEGAKNIQYF.

The chain combines TRBV9 with TRBJ2-2; D gene ambiguous. Germline CDR1 and CDR2: SGDLS and YYNGEE. Trimming took off 4 bases at V and 7 bases at J, with 5 bases between the two ends. This CDR3 is 11 amino acids long. The CDR3 spells CASSPNGELFF. DNA for the CDR3: TGTGCCAGCAGCCCCAACGGGGAGCTGTTTTTT.

The chain employs TRBV28 and TRBJ2-4; D gene unclear. CDR3 size: 15 residues. The V end lost 5 bases, the J end lost 1 base, and 12 bases lay between the germline ends. CDR1 MDHEN and CDR2 SYDVKM come from the germline V gene. The CDR3 DNA reads as TGTGCCAGCAGTCAACTCCCGAGGGCCAAAAACATTCAGTACTTC. Amino acids: CASSQLPRAKNIQYF.

The chain combines TRBV4-1 with TRBJ2-7; a weak D match, TRBD2 (5 bases). The CDR3 runs 14 residues. V was cut by 0 bases and J by 3 bases, with 9 bases left in between. Germline CDR1 MGHRA, CDR2 YSYEKL. The CDR3 DNA reads as TGCGCCAGCAGCCAAGATGGACTGAGCTACGAGCAGTACTTC. Translating gives CASSQDGLSYEQYF.

The chain has TRBV20-1 and TRBJ2-1, with D uncertain. In germline, CDR1 is DFQATT, CDR2 SNEGSKA (reference sequence). This CDR3 has 13 residues. With 6 bases removed from V and 3 bases from J, the gap between germline ends came to 12 bases. CDR3 amino acids: CSAPQLFYNEQFF. CDR3 nucleotide sequence: TGCAGTGCCCCTCAACTCTTCTACAATGAGCAGTTCTTC.

This chain joins TRBV7-9 and TRBJ2-3; 7 bases are a match to TRBD1. This CDR3 spans 14 amino acids. Unmatched junction bases numbered 4, after V lost 7 bases and J lost 0 bases. Looked up from germline, CDR1 is SEHNR and CDR2 is FQNEAQ (reference sequence). The CDR3 reads CASTRTGSTDTQYF. CDR3 DNA: TGTGCCAGCACCCGGACAGGCAGCACAGATACGCAGTATTTT.

Only a few counts were recorded for this clonotype. The V call is TRBV9, the J call TRBJ1-1; TRBD1 matches 9 bases. The CDR3 is made up of 15 amino acids. Trimming at V came to 4 bases and at J to 5 bases, leaving 9 bases not matched to a gene. CDR1 and CDR2 (germline): SGDLS, YYNGEE. The CDR3 coding sequence is TGTGCCAGCAGCCCCCGGACAGGGGCAAAGACTGAAGCTTTCTTT. Protein product: CASSPRTGAKTEAFF.

This clonotype was observed a single time. This chain connects TRBV5-4 to TRBJ2-5, with TRBD2 matching over 9 bases. Germline CDR1 and CDR2: SGHNT and YYREEE (reference sequence). CDR3 size: 18 residues. V lost 0 bases and J lost 0; bases outside the gene matches: 9. The CDR3 DNA is TGTGCCAGCAGCTTGGCCGCACTAGCGGGTGCATACCAAGAGACCCAGTACTTC. This codes for CASSLAALAGAYQETQYF. Combining the CDR3 with reference TRBV5-4 and TRBJ2-5 gives the whole variable domain ETGVTQSPTHLIKTRGQQVTLRCSSQSGHNTVSWYQQALGQGPQFIFQYYREEENGRGNFPPRFSGLQFPNYSSELNVNALELDDSALYLCASSLAALAGAYQETQYFGPGTRLLVL.

This chain links TRBV19 with TRBJ1-1; no firm D call. The germline V gene has CDR1 LNHDA and CDR2 SQIVND (reference sequence). Deletions cut 4 bases from V and 4 bases from J, with 13 bases between. The CDR3 totals 14 residues. CDR3 bases: TGTGCCAGTAGTAGCGACGGTCTTGGCACTGAAGCTTTCTTT. Residues: CASSSDGLGTEAFF. Drawing the rest from reference TRBV19 and TRBJ1-1, the complete variable domain is DGGITQSPKYLFRKEGQNVTLSCEQNLNHDAMYWYRQDPGQGLRLIYYSQIVNDFQKGDIAEGYSVSREKKESFPLTVTSAQKNPTAFYLCASSSDGLGTEAFFGQGTRLTVV.

The rearrangement joins TRBV13 to TRBJ2-3, with D perhaps matching TRBD2 (6 bases). Trimming pared 6 bases from V and 2 bases from J, leaving 18 bases between. The germline CDR1 and CDR2 sequences are PRHDT and FYEKMQ (reference sequence). CDR3 length equals 16 residues. In DNA, the CDR3 is TGTGCCAGCAGTAATAACGGGGAGGCCTTCACAGATACGCAGTATTTT. It yields the protein CASSNNGEAFTDTQYF.

The chain combines TRBV5-1 with TRBJ1-2; 10 bases align to TRBD1. The CDR3 length is 15 residues. The J segment lost 6 bases and the V segment lost 2 bases, leaving 7 bases of the junction unmatched. Germline CDR1 SGHRS, CDR2 YFSETQ. The CDR3 here is CASSFWGQGTDGYTF. The CDR3 DNA sequence: TGCGCCAGCAGCTTCTGGGGACAGGGGACGGATGGCTACACCTTC.

The chain joins TRBV7-2 to TRBJ2-2, with 15 bases fitting TRBD2. This CDR3 has 19 residues. CDR1 and CDR2 (germline): SGHTA, FQGNSA. Trimming removed 1 base from V and 3 bases from J; junction bases left unmatched: 6. CDR3 loop: CASSLGGLAGGHDTGELFF. CDR3 bases: TGTGCCAGCAGCTTAGGGGGACTAGCGGGGGGCCATGACACCGGGGAGCTGTTTTTT. Based on the CDR3 plus reference TRBV7-2 and TRBJ2-2, the full variable domain is GAGVSQSPSNKVTEKGKDVELRCDPISGHTALYWYRQSLGQGLEFLIYFQGNSAPDKSGLPSDRFSAERTGGSVSTLTIQRTQQEDSAVYLCASSLGGLAGGHDTGELFFGEGSRLTVL.

The V gene is TRBV10-3, the J gene TRBJ2-7; TRBD2 matches 9 bases. Trimming took 3 bases from V and 0 from J; bases not matched to a gene: 6. Germline values: CDR1 ENHRY, CDR2 SYGVKD. This CDR3 has 16 amino acids. As DNA, the CDR3 is TGTGCCATCAGTGATGTAAAGCGGGGGGACTCCTACGAGCAGTACGTC. This codes for CAISDVKRGDSYEQYV.

This CDR3 is CASSPPPYRVRGGGYTF. CDR3 in DNA: TGTGCCAGTAGTCCACCGCCTTACAGGGTGCGGGGAGGTGGCTACACCTTC. This chain joins TRBV19 and TRBJ1-2, with D possibly being TRBD1 (6 bases). Germline CDR1 reads LNHDA; CDR2 reads SQIVND (reference sequence). CDR3 size: 17 residues. The V and J ends lost 5 bases and 7 bases respectively, with 26 bases between them.